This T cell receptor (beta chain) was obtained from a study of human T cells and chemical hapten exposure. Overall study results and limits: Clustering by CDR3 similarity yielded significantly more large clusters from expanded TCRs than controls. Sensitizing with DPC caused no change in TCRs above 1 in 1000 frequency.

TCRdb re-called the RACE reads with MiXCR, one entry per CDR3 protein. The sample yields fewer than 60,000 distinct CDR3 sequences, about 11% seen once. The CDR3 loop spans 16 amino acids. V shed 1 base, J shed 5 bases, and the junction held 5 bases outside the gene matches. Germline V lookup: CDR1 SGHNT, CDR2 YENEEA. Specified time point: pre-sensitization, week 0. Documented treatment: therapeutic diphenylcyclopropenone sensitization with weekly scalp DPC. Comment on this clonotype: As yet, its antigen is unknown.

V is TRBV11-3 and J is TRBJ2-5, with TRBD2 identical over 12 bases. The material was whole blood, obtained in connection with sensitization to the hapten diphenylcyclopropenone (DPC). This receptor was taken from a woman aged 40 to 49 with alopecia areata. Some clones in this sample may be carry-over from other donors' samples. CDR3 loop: CASSLGTSGIGETQYF. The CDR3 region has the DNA TGTGCCAGCAGCTTAGGGACTAGCGGGATCGGGGAGACCCAGTACTTC.